This T cell receptor beta chain stems from a study of blood T cells in healthy people across ages. Study-wide results and limits: In older individuals, TCR beta diversity per million T cells was lower, falling roughly linearly with age.

A remark on this clonotype: Its target is not known.

Through a sample-barcoded 5' primer and a J-beta primer mix, a second PCR was run for 7 to 11 cycles. Each CDR3 protein gets one entry after TCRdb re-called the 5' RACE reads with MiXCR. The repertoire holds some 1.4 million distinct CDR3 sequences, around 42% seen once, with 7.9% in the top ten. Sequenced: blood. The source of this sequence is a woman between 18 and 29 years old in good health.

The DNA of the CDR3 is TGTGCCAGCCATCCCCCGGGACTAGCGGGAGGCACGCAGTATTTT. Translated, it gives CASHPPGLAGGTQYF. The gene calls are TRBV6-2 or TRBV6-3 and TRBJ2-3; TRBD2 matches at 15 bases. J was trimmed by 9 bases and V by 8 bases; bases with no gene match: 9. Germline CDR1 is MNHEY and CDR2 is SVGEGT. The CDR3 is 15 amino acids.